This T cell receptor (beta chain) was identified in a study of control samples from healthy donors and cancer patients (dated by TCRdb to between 2020 and 2021). Notes on this clone: This clone's antigen is unknown. No much larger clonotype is one base removed from it; base qualities were not supplied.

The library was prepared using the immunoSEQ multiplex PCR assay. Here the immuneACCESS table is served through TCRdb, limited to in-frame sequences with V and J called. Missing clones are a known gap in these copies; in checked studies unresolved V genes cover under half, and the rest lacks a known reason. This sample gives 110,000 or so clones in total; approximately 87% of them show up just once. Roughly 12% of the sample comes from the top ten. V is cut by 0 bases and J by 3 bases, and the space between the germline ends is 9 bases. Sequences MGHRA (CDR1) and YSYEKL (CDR2) are obtained from the germline V gene. The CDR3 measures 15 amino acids from cysteine to phenylalanine. The sequence is cut down to CDR3 DNA, 45 bases in frame from base 1.

The rearranged chain carries TRBV4-1 and TRBJ2-1; confidence is insufficient to name the D gene. The sequence came from a man aged 25-45 years in good health. Sequenced input: blood. This receptor has the CDR3 CASSQDNPRYNEQFF. The sequenced DNA: TGCGCCAGCAGCCAAGATAACCCCCGCTACAATGAGCAGTTCTTC.